This T cell receptor beta chain was retrieved from a study of CD8 T cells in ankylosing spondylitis. This CDR3 has 19 amino acids. Trimming cost V 0 bases and J 4 bases, with 19 bases left between them. Germline V gene lookup returns CDR1 MGHRA and CDR2 YSYEKL. By quantitative 5'-RACE with molecular barcodes, the TCR beta libraries were made. TCRdb re-analysed the 5' RACE reads in MiXCR, keeping a single row per CDR3 protein. Of about 220,000 distinct CDR3 sequences in the sample, roughly 24% were seen once. The receptor was isolated from a male donor with ankylosing spondylitis or in good health (not recorded which). The specimen was blood, either unsorted or a sorted T cell fraction (not recorded which). The chain uses TRBV4-1 and TRBJ2-6, with unresolved D. The CDR3 DNA sequence: TGCGCCAGCAGCCAAGATGGACCGGCCGAGGCGTCCGGGGCCAACGTCCTGACTTTC. This translates into CASSQDGPAEASGANVLTF.